Below, 17 T cell receptor beta chains from the same sample are listed, as sequenced in a study of T cells in Graves' hyperthyroidism and ophthalmopathy. Template material for amplifying TCR beta CDR3 regions consisted of RNA transcripts. The HTBI primer set drove a first-round RT-PCR of the TCR CDR3. TCRdb re-called the multiplex PCR reads through MiXCR, storing one row per CDR3 protein. This table holds 400,000 to 550,000 distinct CDR3 sequences, approximately 24% found once. What was sequenced was blood. The source is a woman in her twenties or thirties with Graves' ophthalmopathy.

Only a few counts were recorded for this clonotype. The chain is built from TRBV5-1 and TRBJ2-4, with 7 bases fitting TRBD2. Germline assignment: CDR1 SGHRS and CDR2 YFSETQ. This CDR3 region has 14 residues. Trimming at V came to 5 bases and at J to 3 bases, leaving 5 bases not matched to a gene. The CDR3 region is CASSWEGGKNIQYF. CDR3 nucleotides: TGCGCCAGCAGTTGGGAGGGCGGCAAAAACATTCAGTACTTC.

The CDR3 region has the DNA TGCAGTGCTAGAGAGGTCGGCAGAGGAGATGGCTACACCTTC. Its protein is CSAREVGRGDGYTF. The chain couples TRBV20-1 to TRBJ1-2, with no clear D. CDR3 length: 14 residues. Germline V gene sequence: CDR1 DFQATT, CDR2 SNEGSKA (reference sequence). The V end lost 0 bases, the J end lost 6 bases, and 14 bases lay between the germline ends.

In regard to this clonotype: At one of its ends the junction is not consistent with the germline gene, which may arise from a read error. The chain carries TRBV6-1 and TRBJ1-1; 8 positions match TRBD1. The CDR3 consists of 13 residues. Germline lookup yields CDR1 MNHNS and CDR2 SASEGT. Here the CDR3 reads CARSQQGGTEAFF. CDR3 DNA sequence: TGTGCCCGCAGTCAACAGGGGGGGACTGAAGCTTTCTTT.

This clonotype was recorded at least ten times. The chain recombines TRBV28 with TRBJ2-2; 7 bases align to TRBD2. The CDR3 is made up of 14 amino acids. Trimming at V came to 4 bases and at J to 5 bases, leaving 4 bases not matched to a gene. Germline V gene data show CDR1 as MDHEN and CDR2 as SYDVKM. The CDR3 coding sequence is TGTGCCAGCAGTTACGGGGGGAAGACCGGGGAGCTGTTTTTT. Its translation is CASSYGGKTGELFF.

The rearrangement joins TRBV27 to TRBJ2-7; 9 nucleotides line up with TRBD2. Germline V gene lookup returns CDR1 MNHEY and CDR2 SMNVEV (reference sequence). Trimming took 3 bases from V and 8 from J; bases not matched to a gene: 11. The CDR3 sequence is 15 residues long. The CDR3 sequence is CASSLASGTATKQYF. The DNA for the CDR3 is TGTGCCAGCAGTTTGGCTAGCGGGACCGCTACGAAGCAGTACTTC.

In its sample, this clonotype was seen many times. V is TRBV27 and J is TRBJ1-1, with D uncertain. CDR3 length equals 18 residues. Germline lookup yields CDR1 MNHEY and CDR2 SMNVEV (reference sequence). Trimming left V 5 bases short and J 0 bases short, with 22 bases between. The CDR3: CASSPTTWKFLLNTEAFF. In DNA, the CDR3 is TGTGCCAGCAGTCCCACGACGTGGAAGTTTCTCCTGAACACTGAAGCTTTCTTT.

Comments on this clonotype: The junction and the germline gene differ at one end; a read error may be behind it. This rearrangement joins TRBV28 to TRBJ1-5, with a tentative D call TRBD1 (6 bases). This CDR3 has 17 residues. The germline V gene has CDR1 MDHEN and CDR2 SYDVKM. For the CDR3, the DNA is TGTGCCAGCAGTTTGGGGGGGCAGTCTTATAACAATCAGCCCCATCATTTT. Its protein is CASSLGGQSYNNQPHHF.

This clonotype was seen more than once but under ten times. This sequence joins TRBV30 and TRBJ1-2, with D possibly being TRBD1 (5 bases). The CDR3 is 12 residues long. Germline V gives CDR1 GTSNPN, CDR2 SVGIG (reference sequence). Trimming removed 3 bases from V and 3 bases from J, with 8 bases in between. The CDR3 DNA reads as TGTGCCTGGAGCTGGGGGGACTATGGCTACACCTTC. It is translated as CAWSWGDYGYTF.

This clonotype was observed at least ten times. J is TRBJ2-7 and V is TRBV5-1; D possibly corresponds to TRBD2 (5 bases). The CDR3 totals 16 residues. Germline V lookup: CDR1 SGHRS, CDR2 YFSETQ. Trimming shortened V by 3 bases and J by 4 bases, and 20 bases separated the two germline ends. The CDR3 loop reads CASSSNTGSRGYEQYF. The DNA for the CDR3 is TGCGCCAGCAGCTCCAATACGGGGTCCCGCGGTTACGAGCAGTACTTC.

This clonotype was counted ten times or more. This chain joins TRBV4-1 and TRBJ1-2; no clear D gene. With 0 bases removed from V and 3 bases from J, the gap between germline ends came to 14 bases. The CDR3 length is 16 residues. Germline CDR1 MGHRA, CDR2 YSYEKL. The CDR3 coding sequence is TGCGCCAGCAGCCAAGATCGAGGGCAGGCCTACTATGGCTACACCTTC. It translates to CASSQDRGQAYYGYTF.

This clonotype was picked up many times. V is TRBV7-2 and J is TRBJ2-7; weak D call: TRBD2 (6 bases). The CDR3 consists of 17 residues. Looked up from germline, CDR1 is SGHTA and CDR2 is FQGNSA. V was trimmed by 4 bases and J by 2 bases, leaving 21 bases between them. CDR3 amino acids: CASSSPRRAGLTYEQYF. DNA of the CDR3: TGTGCCAGCAGCTCACCTCGCCGGGCGGGGTTGACCTACGAGCAGTACTTC.

The sample holds a few counts of this clonotype. The gene calls are TRBV6-1 and TRBJ2-2; 9 bases agree with TRBD2. Per the germline V gene, CDR1 is MNHNS and CDR2 is SASEGT. The V and J ends lost 6 bases and 6 bases, in that order; junction bases with no gene match: 8. This CDR3 contains 15 residues. The CDR3 protein is CASRAGGQVAGELFF. CDR3 in DNA: TGTGCCAGCAGGGCGGGAGGGCAGGTAGCCGGGGAGCTGTTTTTT.

This clonotype was detected many times. V gene TRBV5-4 combines with J gene TRBJ2-5; possible D gene TRBD1, 6 bases. The CDR3 runs to 14 residues. The V end was cut by 5 bases, the J end by 0 bases, with 11 bases between. Germline CDR1 is SGHNT and CDR2 is YYREEE (reference sequence). The CDR3 region is CASRSWTDQETQYF. DNA for the CDR3: TGTGCCAGCAGATCTTGGACAGACCAAGAGACCCAGTACTTC.

This clonotype has at least ten counts. V usage is TRBV12-3 or TRBV12-4 and J usage is TRBJ2-5; either TRBD1 or TRBD2 may supply D (5 bases each). The CDR3 runs 14 residues. The V gene lost 6 bases and the J gene lost 5 bases, with 16 bases spanning the gap. The CDR3: CASRSSGTGETQYF. The DNA for the CDR3 is TGTGCCAGCAGGTCTTCCGGGACCGGGGAGACCCAGTACTTC.

This clonotype has a count of ten or more. The V call is TRBV4-1, the J call TRBJ1-5; D perhaps matches TRBD1 (5 bases). The germline gives CDR1 MGHRA, CDR2 YSYEKL. V was clipped by 0 bases and J by 1 base, with 10 bases between them. The CDR3 is 16 amino acids. The CDR3 here is CASSQDIRQSNQPQHF. As DNA, the CDR3 is TGCGCCAGCAGCCAAGATATTCGACAGAGCAATCAGCCCCAGCATTTT.

This clonotype was seen a handful of times. The chain recombines TRBV20-1 with TRBJ1-1; 10 bases match TRBD1. Unmatched junction bases numbered 13, after V lost 4 bases and J lost 11 bases. The CDR3 contains 14 residues. Germline CDR1 and CDR2: DFQATT and SNEGSKA (reference sequence). This CDR3 reads CSATTGQGLRWAFF. The DNA for the CDR3 is TGCAGTGCTACAACGGGACAGGGGCTAAGATGGGCTTTCTTT.

There are many counts of this clonotype. The J gene is TRBJ2-2, the V gene TRBV24-1; no firm D call. CDR1 and CDR2 (germline): KGHDR, SFDVKD. With 3 bases removed from V and 5 bases from J, the gap between germline ends came to 9 bases. CDR3 length equals 14 residues. CDR3 bases: TGTGCCACCAGTGATAGTTGGGATACCGGGGAGCTGTTTTTT. Protein sequence: CATSDSWDTGELFF.